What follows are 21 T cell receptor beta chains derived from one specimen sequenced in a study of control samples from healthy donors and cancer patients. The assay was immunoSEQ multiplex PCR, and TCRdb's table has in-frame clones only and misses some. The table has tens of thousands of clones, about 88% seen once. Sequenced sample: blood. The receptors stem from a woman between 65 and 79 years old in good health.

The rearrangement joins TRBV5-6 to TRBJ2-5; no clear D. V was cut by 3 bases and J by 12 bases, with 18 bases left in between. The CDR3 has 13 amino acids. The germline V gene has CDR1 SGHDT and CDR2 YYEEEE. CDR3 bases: TGTGCCAGCAGCTCCGTCTCGACCGGCAAAGAGTACTTC. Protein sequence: CASSSVSTGKEYF. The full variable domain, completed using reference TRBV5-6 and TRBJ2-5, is DAGVTQSPTHLIKTRGQQVTLRCSPKSGHDTVSWYQQALGQGPQFIFQYYEEEERQRGNFPDRFSGHQFPNYSSELNVNALLLGDSALYLCASSSVSTGKEYFGPGTRLLVL.

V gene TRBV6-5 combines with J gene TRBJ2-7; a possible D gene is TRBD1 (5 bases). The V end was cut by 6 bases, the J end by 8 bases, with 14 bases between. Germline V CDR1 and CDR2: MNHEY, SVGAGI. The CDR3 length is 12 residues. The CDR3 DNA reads TGTGCCAGCAGCCCCGGGCAGGGTAAGCAGTACTTC. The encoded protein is CASSPGQGKQYF.

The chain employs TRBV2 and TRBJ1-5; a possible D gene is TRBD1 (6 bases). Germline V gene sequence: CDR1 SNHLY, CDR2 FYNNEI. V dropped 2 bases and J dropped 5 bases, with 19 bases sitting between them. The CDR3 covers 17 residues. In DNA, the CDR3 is TGTGCCAGCAGTGAAAGATGGGGGCCTACAGGCGATCAGCCCCAGCATTTT. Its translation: CASSERWGPTGDQPQHF.

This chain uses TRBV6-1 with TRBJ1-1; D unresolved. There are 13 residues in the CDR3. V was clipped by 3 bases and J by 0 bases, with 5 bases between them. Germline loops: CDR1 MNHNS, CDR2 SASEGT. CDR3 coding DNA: TGTGCCAGCAGTGACAGCCTGAACACTGAAGCTTTCTTT. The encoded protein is CASSDSLNTEAFF.

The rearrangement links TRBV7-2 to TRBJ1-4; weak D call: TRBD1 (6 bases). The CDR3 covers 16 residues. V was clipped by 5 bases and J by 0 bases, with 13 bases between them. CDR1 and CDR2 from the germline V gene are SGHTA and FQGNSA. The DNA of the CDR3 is TGTGCCAGCAGCCGGACAGCCGTTGCAACTAATGAAAAACTGTTTTTT. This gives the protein CASSRTAVATNEKLFF.

The chain's CDR3 is CASSYSMNTEAFF. CDR3 nucleotides: TGTGCCAGCAGTTACTCGATGAACACTGAAGCTTTCTTT. The rearrangement links TRBV6-2 or TRBV6-3 to TRBJ1-1; D is unresolved. Trimming stripped 0 bases from V and 0 bases from J, with 2 bases between. The germline V gene has CDR1 MNHEY and CDR2 SVGEGT. The CDR3 extends over 13 amino acids.

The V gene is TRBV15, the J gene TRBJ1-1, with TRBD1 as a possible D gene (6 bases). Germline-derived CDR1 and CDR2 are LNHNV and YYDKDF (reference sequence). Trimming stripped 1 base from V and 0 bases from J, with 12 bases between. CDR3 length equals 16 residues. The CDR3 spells CATSRGQGLMNTEAFF. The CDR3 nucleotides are TGTGCCACCAGCAGAGGCCAGGGGTTAATGAACACTGAAGCTTTCTTT.

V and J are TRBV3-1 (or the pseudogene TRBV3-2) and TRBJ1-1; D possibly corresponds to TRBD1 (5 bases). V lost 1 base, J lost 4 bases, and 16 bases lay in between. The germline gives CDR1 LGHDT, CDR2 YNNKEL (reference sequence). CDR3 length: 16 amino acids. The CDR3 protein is CASSQVSGPGTTEAFF. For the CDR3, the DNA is TGTGCCAGCAGCCAAGTATCGGGACCCGGAACCACTGAAGCTTTCTTT.

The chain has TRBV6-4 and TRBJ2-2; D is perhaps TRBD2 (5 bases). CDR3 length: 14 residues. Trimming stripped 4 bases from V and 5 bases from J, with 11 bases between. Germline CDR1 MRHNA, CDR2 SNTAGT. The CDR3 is CASSASPGTGELFF. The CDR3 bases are TGTGCCAGCAGTGCGTCCCCGGGGACCGGGGAGCTGTTTTTT.

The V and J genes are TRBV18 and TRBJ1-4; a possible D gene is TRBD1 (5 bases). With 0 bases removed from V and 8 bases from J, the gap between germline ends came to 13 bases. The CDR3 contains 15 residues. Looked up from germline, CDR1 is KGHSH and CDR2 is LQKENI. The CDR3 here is CASSPPMRGGEKLFF. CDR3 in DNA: TGTGCCAGCTCACCACCTATGAGGGGCGGCGAAAAACTGTTTTTT.

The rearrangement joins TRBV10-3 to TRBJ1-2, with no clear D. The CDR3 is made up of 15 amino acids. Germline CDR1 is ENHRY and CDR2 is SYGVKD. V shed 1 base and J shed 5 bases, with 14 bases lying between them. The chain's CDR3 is CAISEYLLPGYGYTF. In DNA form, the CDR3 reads TGTGCCATCAGTGAGTACCTACTCCCGGGGTATGGCTACACCTTC.

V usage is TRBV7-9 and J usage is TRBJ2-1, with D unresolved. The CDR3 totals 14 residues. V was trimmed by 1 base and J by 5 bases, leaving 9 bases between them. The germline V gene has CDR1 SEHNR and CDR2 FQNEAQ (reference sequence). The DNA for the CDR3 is TGTGCCAGCAGCTTAGGGTGGCCGAACAATGAGCAGTTCTTC. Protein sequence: CASSLGWPNNEQFF.

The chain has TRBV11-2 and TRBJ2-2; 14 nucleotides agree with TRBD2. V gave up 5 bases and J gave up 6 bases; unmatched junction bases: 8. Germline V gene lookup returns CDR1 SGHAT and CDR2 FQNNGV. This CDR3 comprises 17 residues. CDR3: CASSTGTSGRLPGELFF. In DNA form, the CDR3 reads TGTGCCAGCAGCACAGGGACTAGCGGGAGACTTCCCGGGGAGCTGTTTTTT.

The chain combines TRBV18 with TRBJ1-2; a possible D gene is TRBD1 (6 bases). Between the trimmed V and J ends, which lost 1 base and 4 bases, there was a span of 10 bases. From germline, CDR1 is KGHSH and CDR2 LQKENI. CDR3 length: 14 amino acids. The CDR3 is CASSPRDTTYGYTF. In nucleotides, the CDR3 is TGTGCCAGCTCACCACGGGACACAACCTATGGCTACACCTTC.

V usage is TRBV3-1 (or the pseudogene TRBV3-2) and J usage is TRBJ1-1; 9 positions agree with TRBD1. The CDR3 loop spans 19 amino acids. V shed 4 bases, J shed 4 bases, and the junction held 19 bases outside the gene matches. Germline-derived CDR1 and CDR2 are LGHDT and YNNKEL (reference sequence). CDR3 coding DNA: TGTGCCAGCAGCCCCCACCCGTCGCCGGGACAGGGACGGACCACTGAAGCTTTCTTT. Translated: CASSPHPSPGQGRTTEAFF.

The CDR3 DNA sequence: TGTGCCAGCAGTTACTCTCACAGGGAGACTGAAGCTTTCTTT. Protein: CASSYSHRETEAFF. The rearrangement joins TRBV6-5 to TRBJ1-1, with D possibly matching TRBD1 (6 bases). Germline CDR1 and CDR2: MNHEY and SVGAGI. The CDR3 sequence is 14 residues long. Between the trimmed V and J ends, which lost 0 bases and 5 bases, there was a span of 10 bases.

The CDR3 DNA reads TGCGCCAGCAGCCACACCGCAACTAATGAAAAACTGTTTTTT. This codes for CASSHTATNEKLFF. The chain has TRBV4-1 and TRBJ1-4; D gene ambiguous. Germline lookup yields CDR1 MGHRA and CDR2 YSYEKL. V lost 3 bases and J 0 bases, leaving 5 bases between the germline ends. The CDR3 sequence is 14 residues long.

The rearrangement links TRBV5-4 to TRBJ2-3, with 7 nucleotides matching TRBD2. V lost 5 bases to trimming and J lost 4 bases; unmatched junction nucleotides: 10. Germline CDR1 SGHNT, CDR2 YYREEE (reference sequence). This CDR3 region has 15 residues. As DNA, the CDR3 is TGTGCCAGCAGTCTGAGGACGGGAGGAGCAGATACGCAGTATTTT. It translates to CASSLRTGGADTQYF.

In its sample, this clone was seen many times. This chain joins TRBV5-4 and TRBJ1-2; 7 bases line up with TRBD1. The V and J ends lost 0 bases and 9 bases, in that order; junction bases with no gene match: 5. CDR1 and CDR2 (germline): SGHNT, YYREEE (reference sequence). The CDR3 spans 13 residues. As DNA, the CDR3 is TGTGCCAGCAGCTTGGTGGGGACAGACCGCTACACCTTC. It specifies CASSLVGTDRYTF.

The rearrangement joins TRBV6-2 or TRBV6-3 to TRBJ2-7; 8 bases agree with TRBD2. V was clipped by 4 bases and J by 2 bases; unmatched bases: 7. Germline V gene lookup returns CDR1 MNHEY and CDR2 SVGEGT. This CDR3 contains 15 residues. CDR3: CASSSRGGAAYEQYF. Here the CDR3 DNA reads TGTGCCAGCAGTTCCCGGGGGGGGGCGGCCTACGAGCAGTACTTC.

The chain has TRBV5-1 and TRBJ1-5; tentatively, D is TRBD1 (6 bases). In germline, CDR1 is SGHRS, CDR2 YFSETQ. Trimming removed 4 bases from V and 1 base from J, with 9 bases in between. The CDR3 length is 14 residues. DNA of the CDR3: TGCGCCAGCAGCGAGGGGGGAAGCAATCAGCCCCAGCATTTT. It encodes CASSEGGSNQPQHF.